A single sample gave rise to the 10 T cell receptor beta chains below, sequenced in a study of cytomegalovirus exposure and HLA in healthy donors. Primers: 60 Vbeta forward and 13 Jbeta reverse. Only in-frame clones appear in the TCRdb table, and some are missing; sequencing was by immunoSEQ multiplex PCR. The sample shows about 110,000 clones, approximately 78% of them seen only once. Sequenced input: PBMCs. The source of these receptors is a man aged 25-40 years in good health and CMV-seropositive.

The chain uses TRBV6-4 and TRBJ1-2; 8 bases match TRBD1. The V and J ends lost 0 bases and 3 bases, in that order; junction bases with no gene match: 12. The CDR3 is 18 residues long. The germline CDR1 and CDR2 sequences are MRHNA and SNTAGT. This CDR3 is CASSDSSLGAGGHYGYTF. The CDR3 nucleotides are TGTGCCAGCAGTGACTCGAGTCTGGGGGCAGGGGGCCACTATGGCTACACCTTC.

This clone was recorded once. The rearrangement joins TRBV5-1 to TRBJ2-6; 8 bases are shared with TRBD1. Germline V gives CDR1 SGHRS, CDR2 YFSETQ. There are 14 residues in the CDR3. J lost 7 bases, V lost 4 bases, and 4 bases had no gene match. CDR3 in DNA: TGCGCCAGCAGCGAAGGGACAGGAGCCAACGTCCTGACTTTC. It codes for CASSEGTGANVLTF.

The chain uses TRBV15 and TRBJ2-2; 7 nucleotides agree with TRBD2. Trimming took 4 bases from V and 5 from J; bases not matched to a gene: 10. The CDR3 loop spans 16 amino acids. Germline CDR1 reads LNHNV; CDR2 reads YYDKDF (reference sequence). This chain's CDR3 is CATSNGFRGGTGELFF. In nucleotides, the CDR3 is TGTGCCACCAGCAACGGTTTTCGCGGGGGTACCGGGGAGCTGTTTTTT. The complete variable domain, with remaining parts taken from reference TRBV15 and TRBJ2-2, reads DAMVIQNPRYQVTQFGKPVTLSCSQTLNHNVMYWYQQKSSQAPKLLFHYYDKDFNNEADTPDNFQSRRPNTSFCFLDIRSPGLGDTAMYLCATSNGFRGGTGELFFGEGSRLTVL.

The J gene is TRBJ1-1, the V gene TRBV5-1; possibly TRBD1 for D (5 bases). Germline V lookup: CDR1 SGHRS, CDR2 YFSETQ. The V gene lost 0 bases and the J gene lost 5 bases, with 11 bases spanning the gap. This CDR3 has 14 amino acids. The CDR3 DNA sequence: TGCGCCAGCAGCTTGGAGGGGTACGTGACTGAAGCTTTCTTT. Translation: CASSLEGYVTEAFF.

The rearrangement uses TRBV2 and TRBJ1-4; D may be TRBD1 (5 bases). The CDR3 is 14 residues long. Germline V gene sequence: CDR1 SNHLY, CDR2 FYNNEI. V was cut by 3 bases and J by 5 bases, with 10 bases left in between. The CDR3 DNA sequence: TGTGCCAGCAGTGAGGGAGGGGAGAATGAAAAACTGTTTTTT. Its translation is CASSEGGENEKLFF.

The V gene is TRBV30, the J gene TRBJ1-2, with D tentatively TRBD1 (5 bases). V was shortened by 2 bases and J by 4 bases, with 5 bases between the two germline ends. CDR1 is GTSNPN and CDR2 is SVGIG in the germline V gene (reference sequence). The CDR3 contains 11 residues. CDR3 in amino acids: CAWSTGYGYTF. CDR3 bases: TGTGCCTGGAGTACAGGCTATGGCTACACCTTC.

V usage is TRBV5-8 and J usage is TRBJ1-2; the D gene is possibly TRBD1 (5 bases). Trimming took off 4 bases at V and 4 bases at J, with 23 bases between the two ends. Per the germline V gene, CDR1 is SGHTS and CDR2 is YDEGEE. The CDR3 covers 17 residues. The CDR3 coding sequence is TGTGCCAGCAGCCACTCCCCCTGGGGCAGGTCCGGCTATGGCTACACCTTC. It yields the protein CASSHSPWGRSGYGYTF.

The chain links TRBV28 to TRBJ2-7; a possible D gene is TRBD2 (6 bases). Germline CDR1 and CDR2: MDHEN and SYDVKM. This CDR3 has 15 amino acids. Trimming stripped 4 bases from V and 4 bases from J, with 17 bases between. The DNA of the CDR3 is TGTGCCAGCAGTTCGGGAGTAACGGGAGTATACGAGCAGTACGTC. This translates into CASSSGVTGVYEQYV.

The V and J genes are TRBV21-1 and TRBJ2-5; the table's D call of TRBD2 was not tested on the DNA. TRBV21-1 represents a pseudogene. This CDR3 has 13 residues. Here the CDR3 reads CASSMRPQETQYF. The CDR3 nucleotides read TGTGCCAGCAGCATGAGGCCCCAAGAGACCCAGTACTTC.

This clone has just a few counts. This sequence joins TRBV28 and TRBJ2-2; unclear D gene. Trimming removed 1 base at V and 3 bases at J, with 18 bases between. This CDR3 is built from 18 residues. CDR1 MDHEN and CDR2 SYDVKM come from the germline V gene. The CDR3 sequence: CASSLSSFNLGYTGELFF. The CDR3 DNA is TGTGCCAGCAGTTTATCCTCTTTCAACCTCGGTTACACCGGGGAGCTGTTTTTT.